This T cell receptor beta chain was identified during a study of T-cell memory formation after mild COVID-19. Study background: Across donors, TCR clusters were largely donor specific.

Study-wide results and caveats: Clones that contracted from day 15 to 85 had balanced CD4/CD8; later expanders were CD4+ biased.

This clonotype occurred a few times. Its antigen remains unknown. Germline assignment: CDR1 SQVTM and CDR2 ANQGSEA. The CDR3 sequence is 16 residues long. V gave up 0 bases and J gave up 2 bases; unmatched junction bases: 7. Researchers used 5'RACE with constant-segment primers to make TCR alpha and TCR beta cDNA libraries that carry sample barcodes and UMIs. TCRdb reanalysed the 5' RACE reads using MiXCR and keeps one entry per CDR3 protein. This table holds roughly 300,000 distinct CDR3 sequences, 15% to 20% found once. Sequencing used PBMCs or a T cell subset sorted from them (not recorded which). The sequence was collected from a man aged 18 to 29 who had mild COVID-19 (a few samples of this study predate the infection). Cell type and time point are not known. The V call is TRBV29-1, the J call TRBJ2-3; 8 positions agree with TRBD2. CDR3 nucleotides: TGCAGCGTTGAAGATCCCCTCGGGGGGGCCACAGATACGCAGTATTTT. Translating gives CSVEDPLGGATDTQYF.